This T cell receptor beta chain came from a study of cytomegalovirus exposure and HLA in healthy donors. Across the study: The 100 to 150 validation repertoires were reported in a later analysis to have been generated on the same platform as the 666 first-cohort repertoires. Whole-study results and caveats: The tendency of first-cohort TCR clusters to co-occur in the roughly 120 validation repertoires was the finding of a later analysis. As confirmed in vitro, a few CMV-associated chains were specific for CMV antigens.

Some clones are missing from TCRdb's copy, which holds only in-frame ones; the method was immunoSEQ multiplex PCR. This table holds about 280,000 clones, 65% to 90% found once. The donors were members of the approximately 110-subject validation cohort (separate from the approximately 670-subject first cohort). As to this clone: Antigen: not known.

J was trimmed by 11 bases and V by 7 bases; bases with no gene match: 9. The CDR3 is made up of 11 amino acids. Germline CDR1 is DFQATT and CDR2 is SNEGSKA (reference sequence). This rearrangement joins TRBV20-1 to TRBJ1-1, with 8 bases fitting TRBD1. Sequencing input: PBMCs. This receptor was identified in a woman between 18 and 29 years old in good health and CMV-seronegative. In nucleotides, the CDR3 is TGCAGTGTTTCAGGACAGGGAACGGCTTTCTTT. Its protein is CSVSGQGTAFF.